This is a list of T cell receptor beta chains from one sample in a study of blood T cell repertoires in COVID-19. The protocol was immunoSEQ multiplex PCR, while the TCRdb copy is restricted to in-frame clones and leaves out a portion. The sample lists roughly 250,000 clones, 70% to 90% occurring once. The sample consisted of PBMCs or T cells enriched from blood (not recorded which). Source of these receptors: a woman between 45 and 60 years old who had recovered from COVID-19. The CDR3 runs from the conserved cysteine through the conserved F or W. The D gene is left open where the match is weak. Clone size is not always given. Where it is, it says once, few, many or a class for expanded clones.

>.|TRBV7-6|.|TRBJ1-5
CASSLPGGPQHF
TGTGCCAGCAGCCTGCCTGGAGGGCCCCAGCATTTT
>.|TRBV25-1|.|TRBJ1-1
CASSESVGSPNTEAFF
TGTGCCAGCAGTGAATCGGTGGGCAGTCCGAACACTGAAGCTTTCTTT
>.|TRBV19|TRBD2|TRBJ2-3
CASSKTLAGSTDTQYF
TGTGCCAGTAGTAAAACACTAGCGGGTAGCACAGATACGCAGTATTTT
>once|TRBV7-3|.|TRBJ2-5
CASSYLPGGTQYF
TGTGCCAGCAGCTACCTACCCGGAGGGACCCAGTACTTC
>.|TRBV3-1/TRBV3-2|TRBD1|TRBJ1-1
CASSFIGQGATEAFF
TGTGCCAGCAGCTTTATCGGACAGGGGGCCACTGAAGCTTTCTTT
>.|TRBV18|.|TRBJ2-2
CASSPLRQDLTGELFF
TGTGCCAGCTCACCACTAAGACAGGATTTAACCGGGGAGCTGTTTTTT
>.|TRBV19|.|TRBJ1-4
CASTPLNRDTRTRGEKLFF
TGTGCCAGTACCCCGCTCAACCGGGACACCCGCACACGCGGTGAAAAACTGTTTTTT
>.|TRBV13|TRBD1|TRBJ2-7
CASSFGTALRTSYEQYF
TGTGCCAGCAGCTTCGGGACAGCCCTCAGAACCTCCTACGAGCAGTACTTC
>.|TRBV7-9|.|TRBJ1-1
CASSAQGRIGMNTEAFF
TGTGCCAGCAGCGCTCAGGGTAGGATTGGAATGAACACTGAAGCTTTCTTT
>once|TRBV5-4|TRBD1|TRBJ1-6
CASNTGGAGYNSPLHF
TGTGCCAGCAATACAGGGGGCGCGGGGTATAATTCACCCCTCCACTTT
>.|TRBV5-1|TRBD1|TRBJ2-3
CASSLGFRTGLMDTQYF
TGCGCCAGCAGCTTGGGATTCCGGACAGGGTTAATGGATACGCAGTATTTT
>.|TRBV7-2|.|TRBJ1-5
CASSLWGDSNQPQHF
TGTGCCAGCAGCTTGTGGGGGGATAGCAATCAGCCCCAGCATTTT
>.|TRBV28|TRBD1|TRBJ1-2
CASRPRQGFYGYTF
TGTGCCAGCAGGCCTCGACAGGGGTTTTATGGCTACACCTTC
>.|TRBV19|TRBD2|TRBJ2-7
CASSMERGSYEQYF
TGTGCCAGTAGTATGGAGCGGGGGTCCTACGAGCAGTACTTC
>.|TRBV7-3|.|TRBJ2-1
CASSLSSRRDEQFF
TGTGCCAGCAGCTTATCCTCCCGCCGGGATGAGCAGTTCTTC
>.|TRBV12-3/TRBV12-4|.|TRBJ2-3
CASSSDRMAQYF
TGTGCCAGCAGTTCCGACAGGATGGCGCAGTATTTT
>.|TRBV7-3|.|TRBJ1-1
CASSSTLNTEAFF
TGTGCCAGCAGCTCGACACTTAACACTGAAGCTTTCTTT
>.|TRBV18|.|TRBJ1-1
CASSPRLGRGGAEAFF
TGTGCCAGCTCACCACGTCTCGGTCGAGGGGGGGCTGAAGCTTTCTTT
>.|TRBV12-3/TRBV12-4|.|TRBJ1-2
CASSWWGDGYTF
TGTGCCAGCAGCTGGTGGGGGGATGGCTACACCTTC
>.|TRBV28|TRBD1|TRBJ2-3
CASSSPETGGTDTQYF
TGTGCCAGCAGTTCCCCAGAGACAGGGGGCACAGATACGCAGTATTTT
>once|TRBV2|TRBD2|TRBJ2-3
CASSVGTSGSTDTQYF
TGTGCCAGCAGTGTTGGGACTAGCGGCAGCACAGATACGCAGTATTTT
>once|TRBV7-2|.|TRBJ1-1
CASSLAIGGVSRDTEAFF
TGTGCCAGCAGCTTAGCGATAGGAGGTGTCTCCAGAGACACTGAAGCTTTCTTT
>.|TRBV11-2|TRBD1|TRBJ2-2
CASSYWTGNTGELFF
TGTGCCAGCAGTTACTGGACAGGGAACACCGGGGAGCTGTTTTTT
>.|TRBV11-2|.|TRBJ2-1
CASSLLRTNEQFF
TGTGCCAGCAGCCTACTACGGACTAATGAGCAGTTCTTC
>.|TRBV28|TRBD2|TRBJ2-3
CASSPRRLAGGSDTQYF
TGTGCCAGCAGTCCTCGGAGACTAGCGGGAGGGTCGGATACGCAGTATTTT
>once|TRBV29-1|.|TRBJ1-2
CSVRQEANYGYTF
TGCAGCGTTAGACAGGAAGCAAACTATGGCTACACCTTC
>once|TRBV11-2|TRBD2|TRBJ2-3
CASRAASGNTQYF
TGTGCCAGCAGGGCGGCTAGCGGGAATACGCAGTATTTT
>.|TRBV6-2/TRBV6-3|.|TRBJ2-7
CASSYLYEQYF
TGTGCCAGCAGTTATCTGTACGAGCAGTACTTC
>.|TRBV28|TRBD1|TRBJ1-5
CASSLWGQGHNQPQHF
TGTGCCAGCAGTTTATGGGGACAGGGTCACAATCAGCCCCAGCATTTT
>.|TRBV27|TRBD2|TRBJ2-3
CASRGGDGFRGDTQYF
TGTGCCAGCAGGGGGGGGGACGGATTCCGTGGAGATACGCAGTATTTT
>few|TRBV7-2|TRBD2|TRBJ2-2
CASSPLLGLAGELFF
TGTGCCAGCAGCCCCCTCCTCGGACTAGCCGGGGAGCTGTTTTTT
>.|TRBV15|.|TRBJ2-2
CATSRGRGLGNGELFF
TGTGCCACCAGCAGAGGCAGGGGTTTGGGGAACGGGGAGCTGTTTTTT
>.|TRBV19|.|TRBJ1-4
CASSVQGVTNEKLFF
TGTGCCAGTAGTGTACAGGGCGTGACTAATGAAAAACTGTTTTTT
>.|TRBV4-3|.|TRBJ1-2
CASSQEHSRGGYTF
TGCGCCAGCAGCCAAGAGCACTCCAGGGGCGGCTACACCTTC
>.|TRBV2|TRBD1|TRBJ1-5
CASRSGQGQNQPQHF
TGTGCCAGCAGGAGCGGACAGGGGCAGAATCAGCCCCAGCATTTT
>.|TRBV7-3|.|TRBJ2-2
CASSPYPVNTGELFF
TGTGCCAGCAGCCCCTACCCGGTGAACACCGGGGAGCTGTTTTTT
>few|TRBV10-3|.|TRBJ1-1
CATKGAGVVDTEAFF
TGTGCCACCAAAGGGGCGGGGGTGGTAGACACTGAAGCTTTCTTT
>.|TRBV28|TRBD1|TRBJ1-2
CASTPGTGYYGYTF
TGTGCCAGCACCCCCGGGACAGGGTACTATGGCTACACCTTC